This TCR beta chain was observed in a study of T-cell memory formation after mild COVID-19. Broader study findings: A balance of CD4 and CD8 characterized clones contracting day 15 to 85, whereas later expanders leaned CD4+. That cross-reactive memory joined was suggested by some responding clones appearing in pre-infection memory. Most CD4+ clones that shrank were in CM and EM, while CD8+ ones turned up in EMRA.

This CDR3 is built from 12 residues. V shed 8 bases, J shed 5 bases, and the junction held 5 bases outside the gene matches. Germline lookup yields CDR1 SGHTA and CDR2 FQGNSA. TCRdb called the 5' RACE reads again in MiXCR, with one record for every CDR3 protein. The table records about 360,000 distinct CDR3 sequences, 13% to 15% of them present only once. In regard to this clonotype: Its antigen is as yet unknown.

The rearrangement links TRBV7-2 to TRBJ1-2, with 7 bases that match TRBD1. Sequencing was done on a sample of PBMCs or a T cell subset sorted from them (not recorded which). The sequence was collected from a man aged 18 to 29 who had mild COVID-19 (a few samples of this study predate the infection). Cell type and time point are not known. The CDR3 DNA follows: TGTGCCAGCGCGGGACAGCCTTATGGCTACACCTTC. Translating it yields CASAGQPYGYTF.